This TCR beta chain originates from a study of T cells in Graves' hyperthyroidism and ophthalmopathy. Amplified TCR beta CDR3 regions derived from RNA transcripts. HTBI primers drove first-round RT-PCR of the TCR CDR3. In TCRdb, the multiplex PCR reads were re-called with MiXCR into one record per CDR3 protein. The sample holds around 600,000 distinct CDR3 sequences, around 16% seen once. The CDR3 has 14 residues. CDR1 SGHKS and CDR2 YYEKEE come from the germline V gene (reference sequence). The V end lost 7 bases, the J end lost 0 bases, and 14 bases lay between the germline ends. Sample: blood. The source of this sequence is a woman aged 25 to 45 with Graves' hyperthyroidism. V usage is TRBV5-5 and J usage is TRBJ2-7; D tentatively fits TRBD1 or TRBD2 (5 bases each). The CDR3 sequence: CASVLTGTSYEQYF. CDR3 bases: TGTGCCAGCGTGCTGACCGGGACCTCCTACGAGCAGTACTTC.